This T cell receptor beta chain appears in the sequencing data of a study of cytomegalovirus exposure and HLA in healthy donors. PCR employed 60 Vbeta and 13 Jbeta primers. As handled by the study authors: In a later analysis, approximately 80 million unique TCR beta chains included roughly 11 million shared by two or more donors. Clones were sequenced by immunoSEQ multiplex PCR, and TCRdb holds only the in-frame ones, with some missing. Clone size and V and J calls were adopted from that table, with D and trimming inferred from the DNA. The profile covers roughly 71,000 clones, with 55% to 65% appearing a single time and approximately 3% taken by the ten largest. There are a few counts of this clone. Its antigen is still unknown. Study-wide results and limits: CMV serostatus stood as the only immune exposure information on hand.

This CDR3 contains 14 residues. Germline loops: CDR1 MNHEY, CDR2 SVGAGI. V shed 2 bases and J 10 bases; nucleotides not matched to a gene: 4. This sequence joins TRBV6-5 and TRBJ1-4; the match to TRBD1 covers 10 bases. Source material: PBMCs. The TCR comes from a man aged 30-40 years in good health and CMV-seronegative. The CDR3 here is CASSYLGQGGKLFF. The CDR3 bases are TGTGCCAGCAGTTACCTTGGACAGGGGGGAAAACTGTTTTTT.